The T cell receptor (beta chain) under discussion was sequenced for a study of shared clonotypes between healthy human individuals. At the level of the study: A couple of women and a few men aged 18 to 49 made up the donors. General observations from the study: Naive CD4 clonotype sharing across several donors was around 5%.

To note about this clone: Its antigen is currently unknown.

This CDR3 spans 16 amino acids. CDR1 and CDR2 from the germline V gene are SGHTA and FQGNSA. Between the trimmed V and J ends, which lost 5 bases and 5 bases, there was a span of 19 bases. Deep level was the assay's run setting. The data were produced by immunoSEQ multiplex PCR, yet TCRdb's version contains in-frame clones alone and is incomplete. The table has roughly 2,000,000 clones, 80% to 95% seen once. Naive CD8 isolation took CD45RO-negative cells positively selected for CCR7 and excluded terminally differentiated effector memory CD45RA+ cells. The specimen was naive CD8+ T cells from PBMCs. This chain links TRBV7-2 with TRBJ2-1; possible D gene TRBD1, 5 bases. This TCR derives from a man aged 18 to 29 in good health. Some clones in this sample may be carry-over from other donors' samples. The CDR3: CASSPHSRVGDNEQFF. DNA for the CDR3: TGTGCCAGCAGCCCTCACTCCAGGGTTGGGGACAATGAGCAGTTCTTC.